This T cell receptor (beta chain) was captured by sequencing in a study of beta chain features in type 1 diabetes. Study results and limitations: In these data, an HLA type influence on TCRB rearrangement remained unresolved.

A single heparinised blood sample, averaging approximately 0.12 L, was obtained per donor. Central memory, naive, regulatory and stem cell-like memory CD4+ cells were sorted by CD45RO/CCR7/CD25/CD127/CD95/CD27. What was sequenced were expressed TCRB transcripts, since all of the isolated RNA had been reverse transcribed. The data were produced by immunoSEQ multiplex PCR, yet TCRdb's version contains in-frame clones alone and is incomplete. The sample consists of 200,000 to 250,000 clones, 68% of them appearing once. The V gene lost 8 bases and the J gene lost 3 bases, with 18 bases spanning the gap. The CDR3 is 14 amino acids. Germline-derived CDR1 and CDR2 are GTSNPN and SVGIG (reference sequence). About this clone itself: The antigen remains unidentified.

This sequence originates from a man under 40 in good health. The specimen sequenced was naive CD4+ T cells from blood. This rearrangement joins TRBV30 to TRBJ2-3, with a weak D call TRBD2 (5 bases). In nucleotides, the CDR3 is TGTGCCCTCGTGGCGGGCGCCGGGACAGATACGCAGTATTTT. Protein sequence: CALVAGAGTDTQYF.